Following are 27 T cell receptor beta chains from one sample sequenced in a study of T cells in Graves' hyperthyroidism and ophthalmopathy (dated by TCRdb to the late 2010s). Receptor amplification or capture employed multiplex PCR. The instrument given in TCRdb is Illumina HiSeq 2000. Amplification of TCR beta CDR3 regions was carried out from RNA transcripts. The first round of RT-PCR for the TCR CDR3 was performed with the HTBI primer set and the Qiagen OneStep RT-PCR kit. Using fastp trimming at Q25 and MiXCR clonotype assembly, TCRdb reanalyzed the public sequencing data and kept in-frame beta chains. Each entry is one CDR3 protein sequence, shown with its most common DNA and genes. Counted in this sample were about 290,000 distinct CDR3 sequences; over 15% of them appeared once. The top ten hold approximately 60% of the sample. Sample: blood. The receptors originated from a woman aged 55-75 years with Graves' ophthalmopathy.

Note on this clonotype: It may be a read error: a sequence one base away is much more abundant. The gene calls are TRBV6-1 and TRBJ2-7, with D unresolved. Germline V gene sequence: CDR1 MNHNS, CDR2 SASEGT. CDR3 length: 13 amino acids. The CDR3 sequence: CVSSATYNDEQYF. In DNA, the CDR3 is TGTGTCAGCAGTGCTACGTACAACGACGAGCAGTACTTC.

This clonotype has ten or more counts. The chain recombines TRBV5-6 with TRBJ2-7; 12 nucleotides align to TRBD2. The CDR3 length is 14 residues. Germline CDR1 is SGHDT and CDR2 is YYEEEE. V shed 5 bases and J 4 bases; nucleotides not matched to a gene: 4. This chain's CDR3 is CASRRLAGVYEQYF. The CDR3 coding sequence is TGTGCCAGCAGACGACTAGCGGGGGTATACGAGCAGTACTTC.

The chain joins TRBV29-1 to TRBJ2-1; a possible D gene is TRBD2 (6 bases). Germline values: CDR1 SQVTM, CDR2 ANQGSEA. CDR3 length equals 13 residues. CDR3 residues: CRVGRGTYNEQFF. The DNA of the CDR3 is TGCAGGGTGGGGCGGGGAACCTACAATGAGCAGTTCTTC.

This clonotype was picked up one time. The chain has TRBV7-2 and TRBJ1-5; D call uncertain. Between the trimmed V and J ends, which lost 5 bases and 4 bases, there was a span of 9 bases. This CDR3 is 13 amino acids long. Germline CDR1 is SGHTA and CDR2 is FQGNSA. CDR3 region: CASSPSRNQPQHF. The CDR3 DNA follows: TGTGCCAGCAGCCCAAGTAGGAATCAGCCCCAGCATTTT.

In its sample, this clonotype was seen a few times. The J gene is TRBJ2-7, the V gene TRBV6-5; 8 bases are shared with TRBD1. The CDR3 extends over 15 amino acids. V shed 4 bases and J 4 bases; nucleotides not matched to a gene: 9. Germline values: CDR1 MNHEY, CDR2 SVGAGI. CDR3 nucleotide sequence: TGTGCCAGCAGTTTCCAAGGACAGGGAAATTACGAGCAGTACTTC. Its translation: CASSFQGQGNYEQYF.

In this sample, this clonotype turned up a few times. The chain has TRBV2 and TRBJ1-4; D ambiguous. Germline loops: CDR1 SNHLY, CDR2 FYNNEI. The CDR3 loop spans 13 amino acids. Trimming took 6 bases from V and 13 from J, leaving 18 bases between them. The CDR3 spells CASSVIREMGLFF. The CDR3 bases are TGTGCCAGCAGCGTGATTCGTGAAATGGGACTGTTTTTT.

Notes on this clonotype: It may be a read error: a sequence one base away is much more abundant. A read error is likely, as this CDR3 ends without the conserved phenylalanine or tryptophan. The chain employs TRBV6-2 or TRBV6-3 and TRBJ2-5; D is perhaps TRBD1 (6 bases). The CDR3 contains 14 residues. Deletions cut 6 bases from V and 5 bases from J, with 16 bases between. Germline V gene data show CDR1 as MNHEY and CDR2 as SVGEGT. The CDR3: CASSPDRRMETQYL. The CDR3 coding sequence is TGTGCCAGCAGCCCCGACAGGCGGATGGAGACCCAGTACCTC.

As concerns this clonotype: This could be a read error, since a much larger clone is one nucleotide away. The J gene is TRBJ1-1, the V gene TRBV6-9; no clear D gene. Germline loops: CDR1 MNHGY, CDR2 SVAAGI. V was pared by 3 bases and J by 4 bases, with 12 bases between. The CDR3 contains 14 residues. The CDR3, as DNA: TGTGCCAGCAGTTACGTGGGGTTGAGCACTGAAGCTTTCTTT. Translated, it gives CASSYVGLSTEAFF.

This sequence joins TRBV3-1 and TRBJ1-2; 10 positions agree with TRBD1. The germline CDR1 and CDR2 sequences are LGHDT and YNNKEL (reference sequence). V shed 1 base and J 5 bases; nucleotides not matched to a gene: 10. CDR3 length: 17 residues. The DNA of the CDR3 is TGTGCCAGCAGCCAAGCCGGGACAGGGGCGCACCTTTATGGCTACACCTTC. This translates into CASSQAGTGAHLYGYTF.

Ten or more counts support this clonotype. A junction end diverges from the germline sequence, so it may reflect a read error. The chain employs TRBV3-1 and TRBJ1-5, with 9 bases matching TRBD1. This CDR3 comprises 19 residues. Germline V gives CDR1 LGHDT, CDR2 YNNKEL (reference sequence). In DNA form, the CDR3 reads TGTGCAAGCAGCCAAGGATCGGGACAGGGAATATATAGCAATCAGCCCCAGCATTTT. It translates to CASSQGSGQGIYSNQPQHF.

Many counts were recorded for this clonotype. This chain uses TRBV6-2 or TRBV6-3 with TRBJ1-4; TRBD1 matches at 7 bases. From germline, CDR1 is MNHEY and CDR2 SVGEGT. Unmatched junction bases numbered 6, after V lost 2 bases and J lost 12 bases. The CDR3 covers 13 residues. CDR3 sequence (DNA): TGTGCCAGCAGTTACCTTCGGACAGGAGAACTGTTTTTT. Its translation is CASSYLRTGELFF.

A note on this clonotype: A much larger clone is a single base away; this may be a read error. V and J are TRBV12-3 or TRBV12-4 and TRBJ2-1; TRBD2 matches at 8 bases. The CDR3 sequence is 16 residues long. Trimming removed 1 base from V and 6 bases from J; junction bases left unmatched: 8. DNA for the CDR3: TGTGCCAGCAGTTTAGGCGGCGGGGGGCCTGGCAATGAGCAGTTCTTC. Translation gives CASSLGGGGPGNEQFF.

The chain carries TRBV20-1 and TRBJ2-7; D call uncertain. The CDR3 loop spans 13 amino acids. V shed 3 bases and J shed 4 bases, with 13 bases lying between them. The V gene's germline CDR1 is DFQATT and CDR2 SNEGSKA (reference sequence). Written as DNA, the CDR3 is TGCAGTGCTAGCTACTCGCGCAGTTACGAGCAGTACTTC. Amino acids: CSASYSRSYEQYF.

This clonotype has at least ten counts. The V call is TRBV29-1, the J call TRBJ2-3, with 12 nucleotides matching TRBD1. CDR1 and CDR2 from the germline V gene are SQVTM and ANQGSEA. CDR3 length: 12 amino acids. CDR3 DNA sequence: TGCATGGGACAGGGGGCAGGGGATACGCAGTATTTT. Translated: CMGQGAGDTQYF.

The chain is built from TRBV27 and TRBJ2-2; 13 bases map to TRBD2. Germline lookup yields CDR1 MNHEY and CDR2 SMNVEV (reference sequence). Trimming at V came to 1 base and at J to 8 bases, leaving 10 bases not matched to a gene. The CDR3 contains 18 residues. This chain's CDR3 is CASSLLGLGLAGAGELFF. The CDR3 nucleotides are TGTGCCAGCAGTTTATTAGGGCTCGGACTAGCGGGAGCGGGGGAGCTGTTTTTT.

V gene TRBV7-2 combines with J gene TRBJ2-5, with TRBD2 matching over 10 bases. The CDR3 covers 20 residues. CDR1 and CDR2 from the germline V gene are SGHTA and FQGNSA. Trimming at V came to 6 bases and at J to 5 bases, leaving 24 bases not matched to a gene. The DNA of the CDR3 is TGTGCCAGCAGTTCCAGAGCGGGAGGGGGGGGGGAGAGGGGGGGGGAGACCCAGTACTTC. Protein: CASSSRAGGGGERGGETQYF.

V usage is TRBV6-2 or TRBV6-3 and J usage is TRBJ1-2, with 8 bases matching TRBD1. Looked up from germline, CDR1 is MNHEY and CDR2 is SVGEGT. The CDR3 runs to 13 residues. With 4 bases clipped from V and 2 bases from J, the junction kept 0 bases outside the gene matches. CDR3 residues: CASSWTGNYGYTF. CDR3 nucleotide sequence: TGTGCCAGCAGTTGGACAGGGAACTATGGCTACACCTTC.

This clonotype was picked up many times. The chain recombines TRBV28 with TRBJ1-3; no clear D. Looked up from germline, CDR1 is MDHEN and CDR2 is SYDVKM. The CDR3 sequence is 15 residues long. Trimming pared 5 bases from V and 0 bases from J, leaving 11 bases between. This CDR3 reads CASSQWALSGNTIYF. CDR3 sequence (DNA): TGTGCCAGCAGTCAATGGGCCCTCTCTGGAAACACCATATATTTT.

J is TRBJ2-7 and V is TRBV7-9, with a weak D call TRBD2 (7 bases). The ends were cut back, 2 bases at V and 0 bases at J, with 14 bases in the middle. This CDR3 is 16 amino acids long. Germline V lookup: CDR1 SEHNR, CDR2 FQNEAQ (reference sequence). The CDR3 bases are TGTGCCAGCAGCTTACTGGGGAGGGGGAGCTCCTACGAGCAGTACTTC. Protein product: CASSLLGRGSSYEQYF.

This clonotype was recorded at least ten times. This rearrangement joins TRBV2 to TRBJ2-1, with D possibly being TRBD2 (5 bases). V dropped 8 bases and J dropped 7 bases, with 15 bases sitting between them. This CDR3 contains 13 residues. CDR1 is SNHLY, CDR2 FYNNEI, per germline. The CDR3 DNA follows: TGTGCCAGCGGAGGCGAAAGGAGGAATGAGCAGTTCTTC. Its protein product is CASGGERRNEQFF.

This clonotype occurred once. This rearrangement joins TRBV5-1 to TRBJ2-2; TRBD2 matches at 14 bases. The V segment lost 3 bases and the J segment 7 bases; nucleotides outside the gene matches: 5. This CDR3 is built from 16 residues. The germline gives CDR1 SGHRS, CDR2 YFSETQ. The CDR3 loop reads CASSSTSGGAGGELFF. The CDR3 DNA sequence: TGCGCCAGCAGCTCGACTAGCGGGGGGGCCGGCGGGGAGCTGTTTTTT.

This clonotype was observed many times. This chain uses TRBV27 with TRBJ2-1, with D perhaps assigned TRBD1 or TRBD2 (5 bases each). V lost 2 bases to trimming and J lost 0 bases, with 14 bases between them. The CDR3 sequence is 17 residues long. Germline loops: CDR1 MNHEY, CDR2 SMNVEV (reference sequence). The CDR3 reads CASSLSLGTNSYNEQFF. CDR3 nucleotides: TGTGCCAGCAGTTTAAGTCTGGGGACCAACTCCTACAATGAGCAGTTCTTC.

The chain is built from TRBV3-1 and TRBJ2-7; D is unclear. CDR3 length: 13 residues. Trimming stripped 4 bases from V and 7 bases from J, with 14 bases between. Germline V gene data show CDR1 as LGHDT and CDR2 as YNNKEL (reference sequence). DNA for the CDR3: TGTGCCAGCAGCCTAGACACTACGAAGGAGCAGTACTTC. Its translation: CASSLDTTKEQYF.

This clonotype was seen more than once but under ten times. The J gene is TRBJ2-6, the V gene TRBV20-1; 7 nucleotides align to TRBD1. The CDR3 totals 17 residues. Germline assignment: CDR1 DFQATT and CDR2 SNEGSKA (reference sequence). J gave up 4 bases and V 1 base, and 10 bases lay outside the gene matches. The CDR3 nucleotides are TGCAGTGCTAGAGCGATCGATGGGACAGCCGGGGCCAACGTCCTGACTTTC. Residues: CSARAIDGTAGANVLTF.

In this sample, this clonotype turned up many times. V gene TRBV19 combines with J gene TRBJ1-5, with 9 bases lining up with TRBD1. The V segment lost 4 bases and the J segment 4 bases; nucleotides outside the gene matches: 8. The germline V gene encodes CDR1 LNHDA and CDR2 SQIVND (reference sequence). This CDR3 region has 16 residues. The CDR3 DNA reads as TGTGCCAGTAGTACCGGGACAGGGAGTGTGAATCAGCCCCAGCATTTT. It translates to CASSTGTGSVNQPQHF.

This clonotype was found a few times. This chain links TRBV14 with TRBJ2-2; D possibly corresponds to TRBD1 (5 bases). Trimming cost V 0 bases and J 9 bases, with 14 bases left between them. Germline lookup yields CDR1 SGHDN and CDR2 FVKESK. The CDR3 has 15 residues. CDR3 coding DNA: TGTGCCAGCAGCCAAGATTCGGTGTGGGGCCGGGAGCTGTTTTTT. Its protein is CASSQDSVWGRELFF. Full variable domain (rest looked up from reference TRBV14 and TRBJ2-2): EAGVTQFPSHSVIEKGQTVTLRCDPISGHDNLYWYRRVMGKEIKFLLHFVKESKQDESGMPNNRFLAERTGGTYSTLKVQPAELEDSGVYFCASSQDSVWGRELFFGEGSRLTVL.

The chain couples TRBV10-3 to TRBJ2-3; D ambiguous. V lost 11 bases and J lost 8, with 23 bases in between. The CDR3 is made up of 14 amino acids. Germline values: CDR1 ENHRY, CDR2 SYGVKD. The CDR3 bases are TGTGCCTCCCTCGTCCTTCAGGATTCGGGTACGCAGTATTTT. Amino acids: CASLVLQDSGTQYF.